The clone carrying this TCR beta chain is termed medium-sized. The antigen is undetermined. The data derive from a study of metastatic and nonmetastatic thyroid tumors. Across the whole study: For malignant and benign thyroid patients, tumor or nodule tissue and blood were the sources whose repertoires were compared.

Study results and caveats: Significantly greater TCR beta diversity was reportedly found in malignant thyroid tumors than in benign nodules (in blood and tumor).

CDR1 is MNHNS and CDR2 is SASEGT in the germline V gene. The CDR3 is made up of 14 amino acids. V gave up 5 bases and J gave up 4 bases, with 14 bases separating them. Prior to thyroid surgery, none of the patients had received any treatment. TCRdb re-clonotyped the PCR reads via MiXCR. The sample shows about 27,000 clones, around 16% of them seen only once. The origin of this receptor is a male donor with papillary thyroid cancer or a benign thyroid nodule (not recorded which). Some clones in this sample may be carry-over from other donors' samples. This sequence joins TRBV6-1 and TRBJ1-1; the D is unclear. The sample consisted of blood. The CDR3 DNA reads TGTGCCAGCAGTTATTACGTCTTGGGCACTGAAGCTTTCTTT. This gives the protein CASSYYVLGTEAFF.